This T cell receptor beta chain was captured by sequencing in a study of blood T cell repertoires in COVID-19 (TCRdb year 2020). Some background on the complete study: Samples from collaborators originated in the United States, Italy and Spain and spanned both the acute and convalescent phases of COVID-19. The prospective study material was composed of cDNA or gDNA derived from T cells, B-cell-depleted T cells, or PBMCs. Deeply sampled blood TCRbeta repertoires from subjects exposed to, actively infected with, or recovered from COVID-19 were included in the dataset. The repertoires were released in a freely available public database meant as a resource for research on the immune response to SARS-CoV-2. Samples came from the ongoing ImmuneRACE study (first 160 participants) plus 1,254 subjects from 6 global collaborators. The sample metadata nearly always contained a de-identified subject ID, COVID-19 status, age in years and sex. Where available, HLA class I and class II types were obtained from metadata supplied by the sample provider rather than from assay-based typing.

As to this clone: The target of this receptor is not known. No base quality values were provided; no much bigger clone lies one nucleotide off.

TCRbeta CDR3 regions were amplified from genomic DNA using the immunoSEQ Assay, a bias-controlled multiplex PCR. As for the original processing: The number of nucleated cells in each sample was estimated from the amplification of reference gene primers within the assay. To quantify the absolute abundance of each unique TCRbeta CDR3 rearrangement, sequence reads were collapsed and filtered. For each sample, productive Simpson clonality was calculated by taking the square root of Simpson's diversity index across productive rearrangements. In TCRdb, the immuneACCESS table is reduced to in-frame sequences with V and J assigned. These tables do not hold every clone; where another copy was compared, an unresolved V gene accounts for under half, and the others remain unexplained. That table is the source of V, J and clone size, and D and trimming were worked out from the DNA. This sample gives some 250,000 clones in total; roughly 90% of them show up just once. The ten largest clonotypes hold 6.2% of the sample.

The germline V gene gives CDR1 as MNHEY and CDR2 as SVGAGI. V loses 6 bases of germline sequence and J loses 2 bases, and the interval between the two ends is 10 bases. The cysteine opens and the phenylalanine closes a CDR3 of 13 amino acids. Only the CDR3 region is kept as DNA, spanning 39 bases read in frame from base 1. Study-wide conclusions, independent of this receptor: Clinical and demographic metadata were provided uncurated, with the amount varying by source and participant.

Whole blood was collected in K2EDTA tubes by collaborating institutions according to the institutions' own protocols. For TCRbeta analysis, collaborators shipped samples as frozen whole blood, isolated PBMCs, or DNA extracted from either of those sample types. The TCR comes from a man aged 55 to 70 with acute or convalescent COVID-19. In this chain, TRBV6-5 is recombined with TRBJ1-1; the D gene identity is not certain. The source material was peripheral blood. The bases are TGTGCCAGCAGAAGAACGGGTAACACTGAAGCTTTCTTT. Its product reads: CASRRTGNTEAFF.